Each of the 23 T cell receptor beta chains below was sequenced from the same sample in a study of blood T cell repertoires in COVID-19. Measured with immunoSEQ multiplex PCR; TCRdb has only the in-frame clones, and not every one. Of 50,000 or so clones listed, roughly 82% are singletons. Sequencing was performed on peripheral blood. The receptors here all came from a woman older than 75 with acute or convalescent COVID-19.

V is TRBV27 and J is TRBJ2-7; 8 bases match TRBD2. V dropped 7 bases and J dropped 4; count of bases not matched to a gene: 9. CDR1 MNHEY and CDR2 SMNVEV come from the germline V gene (reference sequence). The length of the CDR3 is 14 residues. The CDR3 loop reads CASNRGGSEYEQYF. CDR3 nucleotide sequence: TGTGCCAGCAACCGGGGGGGATCGGAGTACGAGCAGTACTTC.

The table lists this clone with a few counts. This sequence joins TRBV4-1 and TRBJ1-1, with D possibly being TRBD1 (6 bases). Per germline, CDR1 MGHRA and CDR2 YSYEKL. With 1 base removed from V and 4 bases from J, the gap between germline ends came to 13 bases. The CDR3 spans 15 residues. The CDR3 DNA reads as TGCGCCAGCAGCCAAGGTGGGACATTGAGCACTGAAGCTTTCTTT. Translated: CASSQGGTLSTEAFF.

This chain joins TRBV19 and TRBJ2-3, with 12 bases identical to TRBD1. The length of the CDR3 is 16 residues. V shed 3 bases and J 1 base; nucleotides not matched to a gene: 2. Germline V gives CDR1 LNHDA, CDR2 SQIVND (reference sequence). CDR3 amino acids: CASSMGQGAGTDTQYF. As DNA, the CDR3 is TGTGCCAGTAGTATGGGACAGGGGGCGGGCACAGATACGCAGTATTTT.

This chain joins TRBV5-6 and TRBJ2-2, with 8 nucleotides matching TRBD2. In germline, CDR1 is SGHDT, CDR2 YYEEEE. This CDR3 contains 18 residues. The J segment lost 2 bases and the V segment lost 5 bases, leaving 14 bases of the junction unmatched. CDR3 sequence reads: CASSSGPTSGVNTGELFF. CDR3 sequence (DNA): TGTGCCAGCAGTTCTGGACCCACTAGCGGAGTCAACACCGGGGAGCTGTTTTTT.

This rearrangement joins TRBV19 to TRBJ1-5; D is unclear. Trimming pared 5 bases from V and 2 bases from J, leaving 7 bases between. Germline V gives CDR1 LNHDA, CDR2 SQIVND (reference sequence). The CDR3 runs to 13 residues. The CDR3 nucleotides read TGTGCCAGTAGTCTATCGGGCAATCAGCCCCAGCATTTT. It translates to CASSLSGNQPQHF.

The gene calls are TRBV15 and TRBJ2-1; D perhaps matches TRBD1 (6 bases). V gave up 2 bases and J gave up 12 bases, with 17 bases separating them. This CDR3 is 14 amino acids long. Germline loops: CDR1 LNHNV, CDR2 YYDKDF (reference sequence). The CDR3 nucleotides are TGTGCCACCAGCAGACAGGGGACCTTAGGGGGGCAGTTCTTC. Residues: CATSRQGTLGGQFF.

J is TRBJ1-4 and V is TRBV21-1; the table's D gene call, TRBD1, was not cross checked with the DNA. TRBV21-1 counts as a pseudogene. The CDR3 totals 14 residues. The CDR3 nucleotides are TGTGCCAGCAGCAAAGGACAGGGGATCCAAAAACTGTTTTTT. Its translation is CASSKGQGIQKLFF.

The chain carries TRBV30 and TRBJ2-1, with D maybe TRBD2 (6 bases). The CDR3 has 15 residues. V was shortened by 4 bases and J by 0 bases, with 13 bases between the two germline ends. CDR1 is GTSNPN and CDR2 is SVGIG in the germline V gene (reference sequence). The CDR3 spells CAWNFGGGSYNEQFF. The CDR3 DNA follows: TGTGCCTGGAACTTTGGGGGAGGCTCCTACAATGAGCAGTTCTTC. Together with reference TRBV30 and TRBJ2-1, the CDR3 gives the full variable domain: SQTIHQWPATLVQPVGSPLSLECTVEGTSNPNLYWYRQAAGRGLQLLFYSVGIGQISSEVPQNLSASRPQDRQFILSSKKLLLSDSGFYLCAWNFGGGSYNEQFFGPGTRLTVL.

The CDR3 region has the DNA TGTGCCAGTAGCCGAGAGGGGAACACTGAAGCTTTCTTT. Its translation: CASSREGNTEAFF. This chain links TRBV19 with TRBJ1-1; D unclear. The CDR3 covers 13 residues. CDR1 and CDR2 from the germline V gene are LNHDA and SQIVND (reference sequence). Trimming shortened V by 6 bases and J by 1 base, and 9 bases separated the two germline ends.

V gene TRBV11-2 combines with J gene TRBJ1-1, with 8 bases identical to TRBD1. With 0 bases clipped from V and 0 bases from J, the junction kept 12 bases outside the gene matches. The CDR3 totals 19 residues. Germline CDR1 and CDR2: SGHAT and FQNNGV. This CDR3 is CASSLDRGRFLPMNTEAFF. The CDR3 DNA reads TGTGCCAGCAGCTTAGACAGGGGGCGATTCTTACCCATGAACACTGAAGCTTTCTTT.

The rearrangement links TRBV6-6 to TRBJ2-3; TRBD1 agrees at 7 bases. V was pared by 5 bases and J by 14 bases, with 16 bases of the junction left unmatched. Germline V lookup: CDR1 MNHNY, CDR2 SVGAGI (reference sequence). The CDR3 has 14 residues. In DNA form, the CDR3 reads TGTGCCAGCAGTCCGACCACACACACACAGGGGAGGTATTTT. Translated: CASSPTTHTQGRYF.

The chain employs TRBV2 and TRBJ1-1, with a possible D match to TRBD1 (5 bases). V dropped 11 bases and J dropped 1 base, with 14 bases sitting between them. The CDR3 has 13 amino acids. The germline CDR1 and CDR2 sequences are SNHLY and FYNNEI. This CDR3 is CAGDRDRNTEAFF. The CDR3 DNA is TGTGCCGGTGACAGAGACAGGAACACTGAAGCTTTCTTT.

V gene TRBV5-1 combines with J gene TRBJ2-1; the match to TRBD1 covers 7 bases. Unmatched junction bases numbered 4, after V lost 3 bases and J lost 1 base. The germline gives CDR1 SGHRS, CDR2 YFSETQ. The CDR3 has 15 amino acids. CDR3 loop: CASSSDRLSYNEQFF. The CDR3 nucleotides are TGCGCCAGCAGCTCGGACAGGCTTTCCTACAATGAGCAGTTCTTC.

This clone was recorded a few times. The chain couples TRBV27 to TRBJ1-5; possibly TRBD1 for D (6 bases). V dropped 3 bases and J dropped 6 bases, with 9 bases sitting between them. The CDR3 runs 13 residues. The germline V gene encodes CDR1 MNHEY and CDR2 SMNVEV (reference sequence). The CDR3 protein is CASSFEGVQPQHF. Written as DNA, the CDR3 is TGTGCCAGCAGTTTTGAGGGGGTTCAGCCCCAGCATTTT.

V usage is TRBV7-8 and J usage is TRBJ2-5; TRBD2 matches 16 bases. The CDR3 loop spans 18 amino acids. Trimming at V came to 5 bases and at J to 4 bases, leaving 10 bases not matched to a gene. Per the germline V gene, CDR1 is SGHVS and CDR2 is FQNEAQ. CDR3 DNA: TGTGCCAGCAGCAAGGGGACTAGCGGGGGGGATAGGTCAGAGACCCAGTACTTC. Protein sequence: CASSKGTSGGDRSETQYF.

V usage is TRBV28 and J usage is TRBJ1-3; 8 nucleotides line up with TRBD1. This CDR3 has 14 residues. CDR1 and CDR2 (germline): MDHEN, SYDVKM. V lost 5 bases, J lost 4 bases, and 4 bases stayed unmatched. CDR3 DNA: TGTGCCAGCAGTGATCAGGGGGCAGGAAACACCATATATTTT. Translation: CASSDQGAGNTIYF.

This clone has just a few counts. J is TRBJ2-7 and V is TRBV5-1; the match to TRBD1 covers 9 bases. V shed 6 bases and J 5 bases; nucleotides not matched to a gene: 9. CDR1 and CDR2 (germline): SGHRS, YFSETQ. This CDR3 comprises 14 residues. The CDR3, as DNA: TGCGCCAGCACCGATACAGGGGGCATCAACGAGCAGTACTTC. Translating it yields CASTDTGGINEQYF. The full variable domain, its missing parts supplied by reference TRBV5-1 and TRBJ2-7, is KAGVTQTPRYLIKTRGQQVTLSCSPISGHRSVSWYQQTPGQGLQFLFEYFSETQRNKGNFPGRFSGRQFSNSRSEMNVSTLELGDSALYLCASTDTGGINEQYFGPGTRLTVT.

The chain joins TRBV5-1 to TRBJ1-2; D is undetermined. Trimming took off 0 bases at V and 4 bases at J, with 13 bases between the two ends. CDR1 is SGHRS, CDR2 YFSETQ, per germline. The CDR3 loop spans 15 amino acids. CDR3 sequence: CASSLGGGPTYGYTF. CDR3 nucleotides: TGCGCCAGCAGCTTGGGTGGAGGGCCAACCTATGGCTACACCTTC. Variable domain in full (rest from reference TRBV5-1 and TRBJ1-2): KAGVTQTPRYLIKTRGQQVTLSCSPISGHRSVSWYQQTPGQGLQFLFEYFSETQRNKGNFPGRFSGRQFSNSRSEMNVSTLELGDSALYLCASSLGGGPTYGYTFGSGTRLTVV.

In its sample, this clone was seen a few times. The chain employs TRBV19 and TRBJ1-2; 8 bases are a match to TRBD1. Germline trimming cut 6 bases from V and 8 bases from J; bases unmatched to any gene: 8. This CDR3 has 13 residues. CDR1 and CDR2 (germline): LNHDA, SQIVND (reference sequence). The chain's CDR3 is CASRTGTGGGYTF. Written as DNA, the CDR3 is TGTGCCAGTAGAACCGGGACAGGAGGAGGCTACACCTTC.

The chain has TRBV5-4 and TRBJ1-4; 7 positions agree with TRBD1. Trimming took 5 bases from V and 8 from J; bases not matched to a gene: 12. CDR1 is SGHNT, CDR2 YYREEE, per germline (reference sequence). CDR3 length: 15 residues. The CDR3 protein is CASSTGTERLEKLFF. As DNA, the CDR3 is TGTGCCAGCAGTACCGGGACAGAACGTTTAGAAAAACTGTTTTTT.

The chain carries TRBV4-1 and TRBJ1-1; D is unclear. The CDR3 runs to 13 residues. Germline V gene data show CDR1 as MGHRA and CDR2 as YSYEKL. Trimming left V 3 bases short and J 6 bases short, with 11 bases between. CDR3: CASSHDKLAEAFF. CDR3 DNA: TGCGCCAGCAGCCACGACAAACTTGCTGAAGCTTTCTTT.

This chain joins TRBV5-1 and TRBJ2-7; a possible D gene is TRBD1 (6 bases). V was cut by 4 bases and J by 5 bases, with 16 bases left in between. The CDR3 runs to 14 residues. Per the germline V gene, CDR1 is SGHRS and CDR2 is YFSETQ. The CDR3 here is CASSPLQGRDEQYF. The CDR3 nucleotides are TGCGCCAGCAGCCCGCTACAGGGTCGGGACGAGCAGTACTTC.

The CDR3 sequence: CATSDGVGYTF. CDR3 sequence (DNA): TGTGCCACCAGTGACGGGGTTGGCTACACCTTC. V usage is TRBV24-1 and J usage is TRBJ1-2; D remains unclear. Trimming cost V 4 bases and J 7 bases, with 6 bases left between them. This CDR3 spans 11 amino acids. The V gene's germline CDR1 is KGHDR and CDR2 SFDVKD.